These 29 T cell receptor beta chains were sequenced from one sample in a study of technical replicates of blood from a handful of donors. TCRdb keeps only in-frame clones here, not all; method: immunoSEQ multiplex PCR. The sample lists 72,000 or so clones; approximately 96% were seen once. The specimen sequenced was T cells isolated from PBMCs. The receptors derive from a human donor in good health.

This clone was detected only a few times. DNA for the CDR3: TGTGCCTGGAGTGCACAGGGGGCGCGGGGCTACACCTTC. As protein: CAWSAQGARGYTF. The J gene is TRBJ1-2, the V gene TRBV30; TRBD1 aligns across 9 bases. This CDR3 is 13 amino acids long. V dropped 1 base and J dropped 8; count of bases not matched to a gene: 5. CDR1 and CDR2 from the germline V gene are GTSNPN and SVGIG (reference sequence).

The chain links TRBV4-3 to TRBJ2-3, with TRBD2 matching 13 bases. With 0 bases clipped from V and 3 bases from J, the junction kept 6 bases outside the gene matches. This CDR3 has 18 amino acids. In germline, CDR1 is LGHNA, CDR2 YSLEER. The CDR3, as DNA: TGCGCCAGCAGCCAAGATGCGGGACTAGCGGGGATAACAGATACGCAGTATTTT. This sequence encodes CASSQDAGLAGITDTQYF.

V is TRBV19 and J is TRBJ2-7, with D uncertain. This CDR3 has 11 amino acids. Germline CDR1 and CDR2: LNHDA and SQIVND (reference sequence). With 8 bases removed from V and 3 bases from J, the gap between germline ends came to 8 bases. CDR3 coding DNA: TGTGCCAGTCCAGACAACTACGAGCAGTACTTC. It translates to CASPDNYEQYF.

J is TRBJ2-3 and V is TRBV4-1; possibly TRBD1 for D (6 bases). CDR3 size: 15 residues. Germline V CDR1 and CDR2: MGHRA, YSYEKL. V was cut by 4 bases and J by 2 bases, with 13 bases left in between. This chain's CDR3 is CASSLEGQITDTQYF. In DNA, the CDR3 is TGCGCCAGCAGCCTAGAAGGACAGATCACAGATACGCAGTATTTT.

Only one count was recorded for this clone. This CDR3 reads CASSVRGQETQYF. CDR3 nucleotide sequence: TGTGCCAGCAGCGTACGGGGGCAAGAGACCCAGTACTTC. This rearrangement joins TRBV9 to TRBJ2-5; D may be TRBD2 (6 bases). The CDR3 has 13 amino acids. V shed 1 base and J shed 2 bases, with 6 bases lying between them. Germline V CDR1 and CDR2: SGDLS, YYNGEE.

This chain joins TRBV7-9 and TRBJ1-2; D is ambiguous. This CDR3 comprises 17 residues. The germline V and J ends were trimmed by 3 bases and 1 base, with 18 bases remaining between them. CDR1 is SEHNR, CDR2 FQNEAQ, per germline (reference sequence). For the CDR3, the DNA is TGTGCCAGCAGCTTTAGACCCCTGACAAGCCTTAACTATGGCTACACCTTC. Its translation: CASSFRPLTSLNYGYTF.

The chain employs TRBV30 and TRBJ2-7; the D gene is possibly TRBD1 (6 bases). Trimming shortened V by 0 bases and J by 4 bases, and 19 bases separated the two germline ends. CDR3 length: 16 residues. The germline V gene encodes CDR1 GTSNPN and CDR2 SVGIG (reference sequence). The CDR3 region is CAWSVPYSRGFYEQYF. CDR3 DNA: TGTGCCTGGAGTGTCCCATACTCCAGGGGCTTTTACGAGCAGTACTTC.

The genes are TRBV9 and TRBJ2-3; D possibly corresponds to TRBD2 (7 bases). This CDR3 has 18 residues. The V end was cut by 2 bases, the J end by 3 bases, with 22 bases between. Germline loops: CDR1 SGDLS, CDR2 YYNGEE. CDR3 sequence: CASSVRPWEGVWTDTQYF. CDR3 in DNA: TGTGCCAGCAGCGTTCGCCCCTGGGAGGGGGTTTGGACAGATACGCAGTATTTT.

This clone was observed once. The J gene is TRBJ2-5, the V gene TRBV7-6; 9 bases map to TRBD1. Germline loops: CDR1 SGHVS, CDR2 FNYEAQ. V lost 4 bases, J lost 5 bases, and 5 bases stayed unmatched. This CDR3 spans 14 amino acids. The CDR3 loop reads CASSYRGHVETQYF. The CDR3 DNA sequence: TGTGCCAGCAGCTACAGGGGGCACGTGGAGACCCAGTACTTC.

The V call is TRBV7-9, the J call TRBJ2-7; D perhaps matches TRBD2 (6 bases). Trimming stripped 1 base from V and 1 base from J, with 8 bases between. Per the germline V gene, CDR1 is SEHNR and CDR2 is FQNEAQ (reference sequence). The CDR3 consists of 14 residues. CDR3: CASSLGGISYEQYF. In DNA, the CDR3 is TGTGCCAGCAGCTTAGGCGGGATTTCCTACGAGCAGTACTTC.

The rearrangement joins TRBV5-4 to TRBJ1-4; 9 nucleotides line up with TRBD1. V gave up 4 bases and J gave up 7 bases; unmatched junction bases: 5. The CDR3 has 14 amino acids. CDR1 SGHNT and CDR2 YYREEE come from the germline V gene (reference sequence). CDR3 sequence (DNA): TGTGCCAGCAGCGGGGACAGGGAAGGTGAAAAACTGTTTTTT. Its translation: CASSGDREGEKLFF.

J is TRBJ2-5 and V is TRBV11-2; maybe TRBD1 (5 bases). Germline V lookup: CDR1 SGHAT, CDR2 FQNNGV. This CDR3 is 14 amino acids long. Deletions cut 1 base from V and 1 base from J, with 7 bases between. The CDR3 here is CASSLGQIQETQYF. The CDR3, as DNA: TGTGCCAGCAGCTTAGGACAGATCCAAGAGACCCAGTACTTC.

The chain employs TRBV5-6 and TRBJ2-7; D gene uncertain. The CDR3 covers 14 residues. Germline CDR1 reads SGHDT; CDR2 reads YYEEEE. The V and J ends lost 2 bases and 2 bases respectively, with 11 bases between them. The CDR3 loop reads CASSLWVAAYEQYF. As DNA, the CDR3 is TGTGCCAGCAGCTTATGGGTTGCGGCCTACGAGCAGTACTTC.

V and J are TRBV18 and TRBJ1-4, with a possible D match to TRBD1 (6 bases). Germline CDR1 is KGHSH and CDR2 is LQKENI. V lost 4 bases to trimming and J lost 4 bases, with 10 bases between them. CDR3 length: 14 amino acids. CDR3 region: CASSQGQNNEKLFF. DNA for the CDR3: TGTGCCAGCTCACAAGGACAGAATAATGAAAAACTGTTTTTT.

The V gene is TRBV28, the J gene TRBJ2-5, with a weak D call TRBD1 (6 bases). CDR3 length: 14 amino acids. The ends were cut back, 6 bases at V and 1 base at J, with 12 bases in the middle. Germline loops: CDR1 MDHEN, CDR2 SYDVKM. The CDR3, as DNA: TGTGCCAGCAGCCGTAGACAGGTCCAAGAGACCCAGTACTTC. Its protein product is CASSRRQVQETQYF.

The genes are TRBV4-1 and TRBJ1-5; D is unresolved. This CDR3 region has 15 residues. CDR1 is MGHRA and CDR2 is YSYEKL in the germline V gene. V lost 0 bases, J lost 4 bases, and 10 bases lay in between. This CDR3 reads CASSQDLAQNQPQHF. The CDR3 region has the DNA TGCGCCAGCAGCCAAGATCTGGCCCAAAATCAGCCCCAGCATTTT.

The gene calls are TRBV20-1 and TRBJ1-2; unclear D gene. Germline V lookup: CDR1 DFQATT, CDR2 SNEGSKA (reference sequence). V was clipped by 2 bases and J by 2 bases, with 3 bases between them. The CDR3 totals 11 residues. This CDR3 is CSARQNYGYTF. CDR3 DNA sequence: TGCAGTGCTAGACAGAACTATGGCTACACCTTC.

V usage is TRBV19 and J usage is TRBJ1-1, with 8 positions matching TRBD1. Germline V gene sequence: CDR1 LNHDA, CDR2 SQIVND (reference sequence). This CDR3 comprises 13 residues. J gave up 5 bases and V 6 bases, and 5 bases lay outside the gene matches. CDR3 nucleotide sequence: TGTGCCAGTAGGCAACAGGGGGGGACTGAAGCTTTCTTT. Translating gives CASRQQGGTEAFF.

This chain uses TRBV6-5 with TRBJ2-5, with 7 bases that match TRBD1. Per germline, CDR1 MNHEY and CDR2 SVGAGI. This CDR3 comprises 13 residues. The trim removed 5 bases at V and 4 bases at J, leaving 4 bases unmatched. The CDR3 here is CASSKNRGETQYF. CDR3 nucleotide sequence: TGTGCCAGCAGTAAGAACAGGGGAGAGACCCAGTACTTC.

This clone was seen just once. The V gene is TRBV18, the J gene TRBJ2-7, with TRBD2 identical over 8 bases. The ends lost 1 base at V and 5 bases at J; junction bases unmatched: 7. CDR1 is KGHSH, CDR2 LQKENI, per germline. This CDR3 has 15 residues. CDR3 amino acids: CASSPLSGGPHEQYF. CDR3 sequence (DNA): TGTGCCAGCTCACCACTAAGCGGGGGCCCTCACGAGCAGTACTTC.

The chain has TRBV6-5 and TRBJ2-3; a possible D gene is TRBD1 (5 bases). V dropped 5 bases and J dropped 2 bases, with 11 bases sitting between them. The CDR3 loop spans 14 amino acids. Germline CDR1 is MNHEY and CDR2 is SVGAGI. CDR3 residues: CASSRTRATDTQYF. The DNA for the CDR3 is TGTGCCAGCAGTAGGACAAGGGCCACAGATACGCAGTATTTT.

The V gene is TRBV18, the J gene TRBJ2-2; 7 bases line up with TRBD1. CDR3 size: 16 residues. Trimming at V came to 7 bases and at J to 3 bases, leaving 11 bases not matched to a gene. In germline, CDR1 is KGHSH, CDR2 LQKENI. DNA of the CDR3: TGTGCCAGCTACTCCCAGGGGGAAATCGACACCGGGGAGCTGTTTTTT. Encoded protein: CASYSQGEIDTGELFF.

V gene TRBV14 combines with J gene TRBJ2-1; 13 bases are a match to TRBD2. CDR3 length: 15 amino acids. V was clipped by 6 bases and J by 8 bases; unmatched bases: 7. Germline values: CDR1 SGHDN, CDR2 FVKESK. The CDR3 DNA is TGTGCCAGCAGACTCGGGACTAGCGGGATAGATGAGCAGTTCTTC. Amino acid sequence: CASRLGTSGIDEQFF.

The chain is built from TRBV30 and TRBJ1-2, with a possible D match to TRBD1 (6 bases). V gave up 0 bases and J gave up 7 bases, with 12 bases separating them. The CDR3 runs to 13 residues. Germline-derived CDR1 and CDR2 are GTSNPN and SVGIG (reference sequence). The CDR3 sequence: CAWSVHRETGYTF. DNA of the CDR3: TGTGCCTGGAGTGTACACAGGGAAACTGGCTACACCTTC.

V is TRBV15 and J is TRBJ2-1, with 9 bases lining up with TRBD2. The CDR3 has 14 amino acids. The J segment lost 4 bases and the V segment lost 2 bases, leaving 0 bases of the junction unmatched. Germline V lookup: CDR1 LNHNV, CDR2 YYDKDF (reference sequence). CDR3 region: CATSRLAGYNEQFF. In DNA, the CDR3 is TGTGCCACCAGCAGACTAGCGGGATACAATGAGCAGTTCTTC.

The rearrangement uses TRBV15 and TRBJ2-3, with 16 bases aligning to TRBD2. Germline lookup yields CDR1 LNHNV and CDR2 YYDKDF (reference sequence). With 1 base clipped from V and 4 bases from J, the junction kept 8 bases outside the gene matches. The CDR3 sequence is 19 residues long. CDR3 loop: CATSRVPPGLAGGADTQYF. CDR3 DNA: TGTGCCACCAGCAGAGTGCCTCCGGGACTAGCGGGAGGGGCAGATACGCAGTATTTT.

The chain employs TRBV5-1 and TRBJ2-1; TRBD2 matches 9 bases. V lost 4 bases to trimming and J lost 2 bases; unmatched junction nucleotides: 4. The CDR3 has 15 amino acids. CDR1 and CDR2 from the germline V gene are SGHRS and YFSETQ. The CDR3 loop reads CASSQERGAYNEQFF. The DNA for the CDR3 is TGCGCCAGCAGCCAAGAGCGGGGGGCCTACAATGAGCAGTTCTTC.

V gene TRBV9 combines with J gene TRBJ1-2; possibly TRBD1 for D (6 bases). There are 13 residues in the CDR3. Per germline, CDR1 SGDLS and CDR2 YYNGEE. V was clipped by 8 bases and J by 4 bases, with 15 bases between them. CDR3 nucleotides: TGTGCCAGTTTTAGCCGGGACATCTATGGCTACACCTTC. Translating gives CASFSRDIYGYTF. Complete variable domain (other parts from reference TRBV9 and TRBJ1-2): DSGVTQTPKHLITATGQRVTLRCSPRSGDLSVYWYQQSLDQGLQFLIQYYNGEERAKGNILERFSAQQFPDLHSELNLSSLELGDSALYFCASFSRDIYGYTFGSGTRLTVV.

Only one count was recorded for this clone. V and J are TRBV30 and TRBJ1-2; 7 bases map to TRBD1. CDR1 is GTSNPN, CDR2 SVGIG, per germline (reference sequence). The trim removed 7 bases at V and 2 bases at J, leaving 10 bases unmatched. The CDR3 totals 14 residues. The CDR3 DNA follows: TGTGCCTCGTACTACAGGGGAGGAAACTATGGCTACACCTTC. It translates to CASYYRGGNYGYTF.